One and the same sample provided the 17 T cell receptor beta chains below, sequenced in a study of blood T cell repertoires in COVID-19. Clones were sequenced by immunoSEQ multiplex PCR, and TCRdb holds only the in-frame ones, with some missing. The top ten clones hold over 2.5% of a sample with roughly 200,000 clones, roughly 86% of them seen once. The sequencing sample was made of peripheral blood. The receptors here all came from a man in his sixties with acute or convalescent COVID-19.

The gene calls are TRBV27 and TRBJ2-7; D may be TRBD1 (6 bases). V was clipped by 5 bases and J by 5 bases, with 13 bases between them. In germline, CDR1 is MNHEY, CDR2 SMNVEV (reference sequence). The CDR3 has 13 residues. In DNA, the CDR3 is TGTGCCAGCAGTAACCCCAGGGGAGACGAGCAGTACTTC. Amino acid sequence: CASSNPRGDEQYF.

The V call is TRBV6-2 or TRBV6-3, the J call TRBJ2-2, with D hard to call. The CDR3 has 16 residues. Germline V gene lookup returns CDR1 MNHEY and CDR2 SVGEGT. Between the trimmed V and J ends, which lost 1 base and 2 bases, there was a span of 11 bases. This CDR3 is CASSYFALRNTGELFF. The CDR3 coding sequence is TGTGCCAGCAGTTACTTCGCCCTGCGAAACACCGGGGAGCTGTTTTTT.

The genes are TRBV14 and TRBJ2-1; the D is unclear. The CDR3 length is 16 residues. With 4 bases removed from V and 3 bases from J, the gap between germline ends came to 16 bases. The germline CDR1 and CDR2 sequences are SGHDN and FVKESK. The CDR3 loop is CASSPQARPFYNEQFF. CDR3 DNA sequence: TGTGCCAGCAGCCCACAAGCGCGGCCCTTCTACAATGAGCAGTTCTTC.

This rearrangement joins TRBV19 to TRBJ2-6; 7 bases agree with TRBD1. The CDR3 covers 16 residues. Germline-derived CDR1 and CDR2 are LNHDA and SQIVND (reference sequence). The ends lost 5 bases at V and 0 bases at J; junction bases unmatched: 4. CDR3 coding DNA: TGTGCCAGTAGTCCCGGGACAGCCTCTGGGGCCAACGTCCTGACTTTC. This codes for CASSPGTASGANVLTF.

This clone was counted a single time. The chain recombines TRBV19 with TRBJ2-5; 7 bases map to TRBD1. This CDR3 comprises 15 residues. Germline lookup yields CDR1 LNHDA and CDR2 SQIVND (reference sequence). The ends lost 4 bases at V and 1 base at J; junction bases unmatched: 6. Here the CDR3 DNA reads TGTGCCAGTAGTACCGGGACAGTCGCCCAAGAGACCCAGTACTTC. This translates into CASSTGTVAQETQYF.

This chain connects TRBV5-4 to TRBJ1-1; D may be TRBD1 (6 bases). The CDR3 extends over 14 amino acids. The V and J ends lost 3 bases and 0 bases respectively, with 9 bases between them. CDR1 is SGHNT and CDR2 is YYREEE in the germline V gene (reference sequence). The CDR3 region is CASSWGHLNTEAFF. The CDR3 DNA follows: TGTGCCAGCAGCTGGGGACATTTGAACACTGAAGCTTTCTTT.

This clone has more than one count but fewer than ten. The chain couples TRBV27 to TRBJ1-4; D not resolved. CDR3 length: 14 amino acids. Deletions cut 6 bases from V and 0 bases from J, with 8 bases between. Germline CDR1 and CDR2: MNHEY and SMNVEV (reference sequence). The CDR3 is CASREYTTNEKLFF. The CDR3 nucleotides are TGTGCCAGCAGAGAATACACAACTAATGAAAAACTGTTTTTT.

This clone has only one observation. This rearrangement joins TRBV9 to TRBJ2-3; a possible D gene is TRBD1 (5 bases). Germline CDR1 and CDR2: SGDLS and YYNGEE. Between the trimmed V and J ends, which lost 0 bases and 4 bases, there was a span of 9 bases. The length of the CDR3 is 14 residues. CDR3 bases: TGTGCCAGCAGCGTAGGCCCCAGGGCAGATACGCAGTATTTT. It yields the protein CASSVGPRADTQYF.

The rearrangement uses TRBV28 and TRBJ2-1; D is undetermined. Germline CDR1 and CDR2: MDHEN and SYDVKM. CDR3 length: 15 residues. Trimming removed 3 bases from V and 5 bases from J, with 14 bases in between. DNA of the CDR3: TGTGCCAGCAGTTTTAGGTTCTTCCGGGACAATGAGCAGTTCTTC. Translating it yields CASSFRFFRDNEQFF.

This chain connects TRBV7-9 to TRBJ2-5, with 7 bases that match TRBD1. This CDR3 spans 15 amino acids. The germline gives CDR1 SEHNR, CDR2 FQNEAQ (reference sequence). The V and J ends lost 5 bases and 5 bases, in that order; junction bases with no gene match: 11. CDR3 DNA sequence: TGTGCCAGCAGCCGGGGACAGTTGGAAACGGAGACCCAGTACTTC. Its protein is CASSRGQLETETQYF.

This clone has more than one count but fewer than ten. The chain combines TRBV11-3 with TRBJ2-2, with D possibly TRBD2 on 7 matching bases. Trimming stripped 4 bases from V and 4 bases from J, with 19 bases between. The germline gives CDR1 SGHNT, CDR2 YENEEA. The CDR3 sequence is 17 residues long. The CDR3 nucleotides are TGTGCCAGCAGCTCAGGCGGGGGCCCTCGTCGCACCGGGGAGCTGTTTTTT. Protein sequence: CASSSGGGPRRTGELFF.

This clone was detected once. A read error may produce the germline difference seen at one junction end. This chain links TRBV6-6 with TRBJ1-2; 10 bases agree with TRBD1. CDR3 length: 15 amino acids. CDR1 and CDR2 (germline): MNHNY, SVGAGI (reference sequence). The CDR3 loop is CASSYISGQGYVYTF. CDR3 in DNA: TGTGCCAGCAGTTACATATCGGGACAGGGGTATGTCTACACCTTC.

This chain's CDR3 is CASSQEPGGSYNSPLHF. CDR3 nucleotide sequence: TGCGCCAGCAGCCAAGAACCCGGGGGCTCCTATAATTCACCCCTCCACTTT. The V gene is TRBV23-1, the J gene TRBJ1-6, with D perhaps matching TRBD1 (5 bases). TRBV23-1 is an ORF, and what it does is uncertain. V gave up 6 bases and J gave up 0 bases, with 15 bases separating them. The CDR3 extends over 17 amino acids.

This chain joins TRBV7-2 and TRBJ2-5, with D maybe TRBD2 (6 bases). The CDR3 length is 11 residues. V lost 5 bases and J lost 9, with 10 bases in between. Germline loops: CDR1 SGHTA, CDR2 FQGNSA. CDR3 in amino acids: CASSAPGAQYF. The DNA of the CDR3 is TGTGCCAGCAGCGCCCCGGGGGCCCAGTACTTC.

The V and J genes are TRBV9 and TRBJ2-6; tentative D call: TRBD2 (6 bases). The CDR3 has 17 residues. The germline V gene has CDR1 SGDLS and CDR2 YYNGEE. With 0 bases removed from V and 0 bases from J, the gap between germline ends came to 10 bases. CDR3 amino acids: CASSVGGGHSGANVLTF. As DNA, the CDR3 is TGTGCCAGCAGCGTAGGGGGAGGTCACTCTGGGGCCAACGTCCTGACTTTC.

The chain employs TRBV2 and TRBJ2-5; a weak D match, TRBD1 (5 bases). The V gene lost 6 bases and the J gene lost 1 base, with 18 bases spanning the gap. Germline V gives CDR1 SNHLY, CDR2 FYNNEI. The CDR3 spans 16 residues. DNA for the CDR3: TGTGCCAGCAGGTGGGGAACAGGCCTCAGCCAAGAGACCCAGTACTTC. As protein: CASRWGTGLSQETQYF.

The J gene is TRBJ2-1, the V gene TRBV7-3; 10 bases are a match to TRBD2. In germline, CDR1 is SGHTA, CDR2 FQGTGA. This CDR3 is 14 amino acids long. With 4 bases clipped from V and 5 bases from J, the junction kept 2 bases outside the gene matches. In DNA, the CDR3 is TGTGCCAGCAGCTGGGGGACTAGCGACAATGAGCAGTTCTTC. This sequence encodes CASSWGTSDNEQFF.